This T cell receptor (beta chain) was documented in a study of T cells in Graves' hyperthyroidism and ophthalmopathy. Study results and limitations: Most thyroid clonotypes expanded above 0.001 were also detected in blood.

The germline gives CDR1 LNHDA, CDR2 SQIVND (reference sequence). Trimming took off 5 bases at V and 7 bases at J, with 12 bases between the two ends. The CDR3 runs 13 residues. Notes on this clonotype: Antigen unknown.

RNA transcripts gave rise to amplified TCR beta CDR3 regions. A first-round RT-PCR of the TCR CDR3 used the HTBI primer set. In TCRdb, the multiplex PCR reads were re-called with MiXCR into one record per CDR3 protein. The data contain roughly 600,000 distinct CDR3 sequences, more than 14% of them singletons. The receptor was derived from a woman aged 45-65 years with Graves' ophthalmopathy. The sample was blood. The J gene is TRBJ1-5, the V gene TRBV19; D not resolved. The CDR3: CASSQTDWQPQHF. CDR3 DNA: TGTGCCAGTAGTCAAACAGATTGGCAGCCCCAGCATTTT.